Reported below is one T cell receptor beta chain. Its antigen remains unidentified. The record originates from a study of CD8+ T cells in alopecia areata. As part of sample collection, lesional scalp punch biopsies and peripheral blood were taken from alopecia areata patients. Per germline, CDR1 MNHEY and CDR2 SVGAGI. The CDR3 consists of 13 residues. V lost 0 bases, J lost 10 bases, and 10 bases lay in between. Following RNA extraction, reverse transcription yielded cDNA that acted as the sequencing template. Profiling relied on immunoSEQ multiplex PCR, and the TCRdb table lists in-frame clones only, not all of them. The repertoire holds about 150,000 clones, about 60% seen once, with under 8% in the top ten. Notes on the study in general: Among the cells sequenced in scalp samples are also the resident alphabeta T cells of normal skin. Clonality in lesional scalp, especially alopecia totalis/universalis, exceeded that of normal scalp. Clarity of TCR sharing across patients fell short of that in mice, possibly HLA-related.

The input for sequencing was CD4+ T cells sorted from blood, taken at week 0. This chain links TRBV6-5 with TRBJ2-1; unclear D gene. The TCR originated in a human donor with alopecia areata. CDR3 sequence reads: CASSYSGPAEQFF. The DNA for the CDR3 is TGTGCCAGCAGTTACTCGGGTCCCGCGGAGCAGTTCTTC.